One and the same sample provided the 27 T cell receptor beta chains below, sequenced in a study of T cell changes during pregnancy in multiple sclerosis. Clones were read by immunoSEQ multiplex PCR, and TCRdb kept only the in-frame ones, dropping some. The sample records 99,000 or so clones, approximately 93% being singletons. This material consisted of peripheral blood, taken after pregnancy. The source is a female donor with multiple sclerosis, enrolled in a pregnancy study.

The genes are TRBV6-1 and TRBJ2-1, with 12 positions matching TRBD2. The CDR3 runs 15 residues. Germline CDR1 MNHNS, CDR2 SASEGT. The ends lost 7 bases at V and 6 bases at J; junction bases unmatched: 7. The CDR3 loop is CASKLAGGSGNEQFF. The CDR3 bases are TGTGCCAGCAAACTAGCGGGAGGTTCGGGCAATGAGCAGTTCTTC.

The rearrangement uses TRBV6-5 and TRBJ2-7; 11 positions agree with TRBD2. The CDR3 covers 15 residues. Germline CDR1 reads MNHEY; CDR2 reads SVGAGI. Germline trimming cut 5 bases from V and 4 bases from J; bases unmatched to any gene: 7. As DNA, the CDR3 is TGTGCCAGCAGTGCGCCGGGACTAGCGGTTTACGAGCAGTACTTC. Amino acids: CASSAPGLAVYEQYF.

The rearrangement links TRBV18 to TRBJ2-7, with TRBD1 matching over 7 bases. V shed 5 bases, J shed 2 bases, and the junction held 6 bases outside the gene matches. The CDR3 is 14 residues long. Germline V gives CDR1 KGHSH, CDR2 LQKENI. In DNA, the CDR3 is TGTGCCAGCTCAGATCAAGGACAGGCCTACGAGCAGTACTTC. Amino acids: CASSDQGQAYEQYF.

The CDR3 coding sequence is TGTGCCAGCAGCCCAATGGCGGGAGCCTACGAGCAGTACTTC. It yields the protein CASSPMAGAYEQYF. The J gene is TRBJ2-7, the V gene TRBV28; 7 bases match TRBD2. J gave up 2 bases and V 6 bases, and 7 bases lay outside the gene matches. CDR3 length: 14 amino acids. Per germline, CDR1 MDHEN and CDR2 SYDVKM.

The chain links TRBV4-2 to TRBJ2-7, with 12 bases that match TRBD1. The ends lost 5 bases at V and 4 bases at J; junction bases unmatched: 3. This CDR3 region has 14 residues. The germline gives CDR1 LGHNA, CDR2 YNFKEQ. The CDR3 DNA reads as TGTGCCAGCAGCGCGGGACAGGGGGCGTACGAGCAGTACTTC. Amino acid sequence: CASSAGQGAYEQYF.

The gene calls are TRBV2 and TRBJ1-1; D is possibly TRBD1 (5 bases). This CDR3 is 14 amino acids long. With 0 bases removed from V and 3 bases from J, the gap between germline ends came to 8 bases. CDR1 is SNHLY and CDR2 is FYNNEI in the germline V gene. The CDR3 nucleotides read TGTGCCAGCAGTGAAGCCAGGGCGGACACTGAAGCTTTCTTT. It yields the protein CASSEARADTEAFF.

The chain employs TRBV29-1 and TRBJ2-3, with 7 positions matching TRBD2. CDR1 SQVTM and CDR2 ANQGSEA come from the germline V gene. CDR3 length equals 14 residues. V lost 4 bases to trimming and J lost 1 base; unmatched junction nucleotides: 5. The CDR3 bases are TGCAGCGTTGGGGGGGGTAGGGGCACAGATACGCAGTATTTT. It specifies CSVGGGRGTDTQYF.

V gene TRBV7-9 combines with J gene TRBJ2-3; 7 positions match TRBD1. Germline-derived CDR1 and CDR2 are SEHNR and FQNEAQ (reference sequence). CDR3 length: 15 residues. V gave up 5 bases and J gave up 2 bases; unmatched junction bases: 7. The CDR3 sequence is CASSPGQLDTDTQYF. The CDR3 DNA reads TGTGCCAGCAGCCCGGGACAGCTTGACACAGATACGCAGTATTTT.

This clone was detected a few times. The chain has TRBV4-1 and TRBJ1-1; D is perhaps TRBD1 (5 bases). CDR1 and CDR2 from the germline V gene are MGHRA and YSYEKL. The CDR3 covers 12 residues. V dropped 6 bases and J dropped 4 bases, with 9 bases sitting between them. The CDR3 sequence is CASRGGFTEAFF. DNA of the CDR3: TGCGCCAGCAGGGGGGGATTCACTGAAGCTTTCTTT.

CDR3 DNA: TGTGCCAGCAGCTACCCGGGACAGGGGCCCTACAATGAGCAGTTCTTC. Its translation: CASSYPGQGPYNEQFF. V usage is TRBV5-4 and J usage is TRBJ2-1; 10 bases agree with TRBD1. The length of the CDR3 is 16 residues. In germline, CDR1 is SGHNT, CDR2 YYREEE (reference sequence). Trimming removed 3 bases from V and 2 bases from J; junction bases left unmatched: 5.

This chain joins TRBV6-4 and TRBJ2-1, with 7 bases fitting TRBD2. This CDR3 is 16 amino acids long. Unmatched junction bases numbered 5, after V lost 0 bases and J lost 3 bases. Germline V CDR1 and CDR2: MRHNA, SNTAGT. Here the CDR3 reads CASSDSTASGYNEQFF. DNA for the CDR3: TGTGCCAGCAGTGACTCAACTGCTAGCGGCTACAATGAGCAGTTCTTC.

The chain recombines TRBV4-2 with TRBJ1-1; 9 bases are a match to TRBD1. The germline V gene has CDR1 LGHNA and CDR2 YNFKEQ. This CDR3 is built from 15 residues. V lost 3 bases to trimming and J lost 1 base; unmatched junction nucleotides: 3. The CDR3 region is CASSQGDRENTEAFF. The CDR3 DNA sequence: TGTGCCAGCAGCCAGGGGGACAGGGAGAACACTGAAGCTTTCTTT.

V usage is TRBV5-4 and J usage is TRBJ2-6; D is possibly TRBD1 (6 bases). Germline V lookup: CDR1 SGHNT, CDR2 YYREEE (reference sequence). Deletions cut 4 bases from V and 0 bases from J, with 14 bases between. The CDR3 has 17 residues. CDR3 DNA: TGTGCCAGCAGCACGGGACACGCTCTCTCTGGGGCCAACGTCCTGACTTTC. Protein: CASSTGHALSGANVLTF.

The CDR3 here is CASSPRDRARAFF. CDR3 DNA: TGTGCCAGCAGTCCGAGGGACAGGGCAAGAGCTTTCTTT. This rearrangement joins TRBV28 to TRBJ1-1; 9 bases are shared with TRBD1. The CDR3 contains 13 residues. Germline CDR1 and CDR2: MDHEN and SYDVKM. V shed 5 bases and J 10 bases; nucleotides not matched to a gene: 8.

V and J are TRBV12-2 and TRBJ2-5; the table's D call of TRBD2 was not tested on the DNA. TRBV12-2 has pseudogene status. CDR3 length equals 16 residues. CDR3 region: CASRFEGGGPGETQYF. The CDR3 DNA is TGTGCAAGTCGCTTCGAGGGCGGAGGGCCAGGGGAGACCCAGTACTTC.

This clone was counted only a few times. J is TRBJ1-5 and V is TRBV30, with D possibly TRBD1 on 5 matching bases. From germline, CDR1 is GTSNPN and CDR2 SVGIG (reference sequence). Between the trimmed V and J ends, which lost 5 bases and 0 bases, there was a span of 8 bases. CDR3 length equals 13 residues. Here the CDR3 DNA reads TGTGCCTGGTGTACAGGTAGCAATCAGCCCCAGCATTTT. Its translation: CAWCTGSNQPQHF.

This chain links TRBV7-2 with TRBJ2-3; weak D call: TRBD2 (6 bases). Germline assignment: CDR1 SGHTA and CDR2 FQGNSA. The CDR3 has 12 residues. Trimming removed 7 bases at V and 6 bases at J, with 11 bases between. Here the CDR3 reads CASKRLGDTQYF. The DNA for the CDR3 is TGTGCCAGCAAACGACTAGGGGATACGCAGTATTTT.

The rearrangement links TRBV28 to TRBJ2-7; D is undetermined. V was clipped by 5 bases and J by 2 bases, with 13 bases between them. Germline CDR1 reads MDHEN; CDR2 reads SYDVKM. The CDR3 contains 14 residues. The CDR3 region is CASSPLSSTYEQYF. In DNA form, the CDR3 reads TGTGCCAGCAGTCCCCTATCATCAACCTACGAGCAGTACTTC.

The chain carries TRBV19 and TRBJ1-1; D is undetermined. CDR3 size: 13 residues. Germline assignment: CDR1 LNHDA and CDR2 SQIVND (reference sequence). V was clipped by 3 bases and J by 0 bases, with 5 bases between them. CDR3 loop: CASSISLNTEAFF. CDR3 bases: TGTGCCAGTAGTATCTCTTTGAACACTGAAGCTTTCTTT.

The chain uses TRBV9 and TRBJ2-3; 16 bases match TRBD2. Germline CDR1 reads SGDLS; CDR2 reads YYNGEE. J lost 5 bases, V lost 3 bases, and 3 bases had no gene match. This CDR3 region has 16 residues. This chain's CDR3 is CASSGGTSGRVDTQYF. CDR3 DNA: TGTGCCAGCAGCGGCGGGACTAGCGGGAGGGTAGATACGCAGTATTTT.

The chain employs TRBV6-1 and TRBJ1-1, with 8 bases lining up with TRBD1. This CDR3 comprises 13 residues. The junction had 8 bases not matched to a gene; V was cut back by 6 bases and J by 8 bases. Germline V gene sequence: CDR1 MNHNS, CDR2 SASEGT. The chain's CDR3 is CASRDRAFVEAFF. DNA of the CDR3: TGTGCCAGCAGGGACAGGGCGTTCGTGGAAGCTTTCTTT.

This clone has a single count. V and J are TRBV10-1 and TRBJ2-1, with TRBD2 matching 15 bases. The CDR3 covers 16 residues. Germline V lookup: CDR1 WNHNN, CDR2 SYGVQD (reference sequence). V was pared by 3 bases and J by 6 bases, with 3 bases of the junction left unmatched. CDR3 sequence reads: CASSDLGLAGGNEQFF. CDR3 bases: TGCGCCAGCAGTGATCTGGGACTAGCGGGGGGCAATGAGCAGTTCTTC.

The chain is built from TRBV7-3 and TRBJ2-1, with D possibly TRBD2 on 6 matching bases. CDR1 is SGHTA, CDR2 FQGTGA, per germline. V lost 1 base and J 0 bases, leaving 13 bases between the germline ends. This CDR3 spans 17 amino acids. CDR3 nucleotide sequence: TGTGCCAGCAGCTTAAGTCCTAGCGAATACTCCTACAATGAGCAGTTCTTC. The encoded protein is CASSLSPSEYSYNEQFF.

V gene TRBV7-9 combines with J gene TRBJ2-5, with 12 bases that match TRBD2. The V and J ends lost 6 bases and 2 bases, in that order; junction bases with no gene match: 10. The CDR3 is 17 amino acids. Looked up from germline, CDR1 is SEHNR and CDR2 is FQNEAQ (reference sequence). The CDR3 region has the DNA TGTGCCAGCAGGCGGACTAGCGGGGATATCCGGCAAGAGACCCAGTACTTC. Protein sequence: CASRRTSGDIRQETQYF.

On this clone: Other DNA sequences in this specimen translate into the identical CDR3. This chain connects TRBV7-9 to TRBJ1-1; TRBD1 is a possible D gene (5 bases). This CDR3 region has 14 residues. CDR1 and CDR2 from the germline V gene are SEHNR and FQNEAQ (reference sequence). Trimming removed 3 bases at V and 0 bases at J, with 8 bases between. In DNA form, the CDR3 reads TGTGCCAGCAGCTTGGGGGGGATGAACACTGAAGCTTTCTTT. This gives the protein CASSLGGMNTEAFF.

The chain employs TRBV9 and TRBJ1-2, with TRBD1 as a possible D gene (5 bases). Germline V CDR1 and CDR2: SGDLS, YYNGEE. The CDR3 runs to 13 residues. V was shortened by 0 bases and J by 8 bases, with 11 bases between the two germline ends. In DNA form, the CDR3 reads TGTGCCAGCAGCGTAGGCGGGGGAGGCGGCTACACCTTC. Translated: CASSVGGGGGYTF. The entire variable domain, with the rest obtained from reference TRBV9 and TRBJ1-2, is as follows: DSGVTQTPKHLITATGQRVTLRCSPRSGDLSVYWYQQSLDQGLQFLIQYYNGEERAKGNILERFSAQQFPDLHSELNLSSLELGDSALYFCASSVGGGGGYTFGSGTRLTVV.

V usage is TRBV4-2 and J usage is TRBJ1-5; D unclear. Germline lookup yields CDR1 LGHNA and CDR2 YNFKEQ. The CDR3 has 17 residues. Trimming left V 2 bases short and J 2 bases short, with 16 bases between. In DNA form, the CDR3 reads TGTGCCAGCAGCCAATCATACCGAACCGGGGGCAATCAGCCCCAGCATTTT. Amino acids: CASSQSYRTGGNQPQHF.